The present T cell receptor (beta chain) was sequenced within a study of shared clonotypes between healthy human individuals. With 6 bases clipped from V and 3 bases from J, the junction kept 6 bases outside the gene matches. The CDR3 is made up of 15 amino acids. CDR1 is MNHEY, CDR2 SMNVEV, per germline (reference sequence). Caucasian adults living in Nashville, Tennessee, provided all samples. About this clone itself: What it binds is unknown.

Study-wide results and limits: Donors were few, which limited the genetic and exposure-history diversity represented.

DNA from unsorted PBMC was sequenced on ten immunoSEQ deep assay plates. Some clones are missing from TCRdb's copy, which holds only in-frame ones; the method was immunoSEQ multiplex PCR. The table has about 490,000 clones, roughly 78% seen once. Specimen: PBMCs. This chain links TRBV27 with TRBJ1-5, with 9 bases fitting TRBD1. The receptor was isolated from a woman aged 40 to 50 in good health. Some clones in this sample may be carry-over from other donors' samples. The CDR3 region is CASRAGTGPNQPQHF. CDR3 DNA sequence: TGTGCCAGCAGAGCCGGGACAGGGCCCAATCAGCCCCAGCATTTT.